Listed here is a single T cell receptor (beta chain). CDR3 length: 15 residues. CDR1 and CDR2 (germline): MGHDK, SYGVNS. V trimming: 6 bases; J trimming: 0 bases; junction bases outside the gene matches: 6. The data are from a study of blood T cell repertoires in COVID-19. Overall study: From the United States, Italy and Spain came samples of acute and convalescent COVID-19. T cells, B-cell-depleted T cells, or PBMCs supplied cDNA or gDNA.

Per the original methods: Estimates of nucleated cell counts were drawn from the amplification of reference gene primers. Libraries were prepared by immunoSEQ multiplex PCR; TCRdb keeps only in-frame clonotypes and omits some of them. The V and J calls and clone size were taken over from that table, and D and trimming were inferred from the DNA. The profile covers 70,000 to 95,000 clones, with approximately 78% appearing a single time and about 13% taken by the ten largest. Specimen: peripheral blood. The rearrangement uses TRBV25-1 and TRBJ2-7, with TRBD2 matching 9 bases. This sequence was found in a human donor in a cohort sampled during active COVID-19. CDR3 loop: CASRLAGASSYEQYF. The CDR3 DNA reads TGTGCCAGCAGGTTAGCGGGGGCAAGCTCCTACGAGCAGTACTTC.